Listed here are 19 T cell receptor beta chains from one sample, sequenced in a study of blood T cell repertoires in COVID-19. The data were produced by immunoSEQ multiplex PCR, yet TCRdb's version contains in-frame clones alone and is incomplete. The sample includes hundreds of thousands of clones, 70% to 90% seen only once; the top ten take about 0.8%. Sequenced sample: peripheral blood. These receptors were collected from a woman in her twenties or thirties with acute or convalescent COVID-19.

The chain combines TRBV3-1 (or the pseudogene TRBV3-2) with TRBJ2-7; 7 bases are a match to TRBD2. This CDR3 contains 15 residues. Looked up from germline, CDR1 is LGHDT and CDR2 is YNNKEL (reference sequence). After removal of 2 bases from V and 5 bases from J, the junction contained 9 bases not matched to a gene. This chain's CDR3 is CASSQLTRERDEQYF. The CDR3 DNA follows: TGTGCCAGCAGCCAACTTACGCGGGAGAGGGACGAGCAGTACTTC.

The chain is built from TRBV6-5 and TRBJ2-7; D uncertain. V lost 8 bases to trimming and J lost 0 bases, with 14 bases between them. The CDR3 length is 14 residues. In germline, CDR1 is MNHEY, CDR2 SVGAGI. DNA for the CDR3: TGTGCCAGCTCTCGGCGGCGGAGCTCCTACGAGCAGTACTTC. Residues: CASSRRRSSYEQYF.

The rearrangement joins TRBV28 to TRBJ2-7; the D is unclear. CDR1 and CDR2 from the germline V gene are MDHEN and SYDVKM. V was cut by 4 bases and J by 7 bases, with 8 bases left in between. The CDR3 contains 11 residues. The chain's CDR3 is CASSSPREQYF. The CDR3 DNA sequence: TGTGCCAGCAGTTCTCCTAGGGAGCAGTACTTC.

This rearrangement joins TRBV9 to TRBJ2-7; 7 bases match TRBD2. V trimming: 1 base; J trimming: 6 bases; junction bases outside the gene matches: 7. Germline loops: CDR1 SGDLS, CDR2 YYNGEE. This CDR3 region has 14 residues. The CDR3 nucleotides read TGTGCCAGCAGCGTAAGCGGGACGTATCTCGAGCAGTACTTC. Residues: CASSVSGTYLEQYF.

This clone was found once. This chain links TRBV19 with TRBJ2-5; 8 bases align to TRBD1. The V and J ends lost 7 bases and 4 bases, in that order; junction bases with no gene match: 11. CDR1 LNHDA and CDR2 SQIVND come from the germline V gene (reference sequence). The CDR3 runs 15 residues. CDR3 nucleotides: TGTGCCAGTACCGATCGGACAGGGTATGGAGAGACCCAGTACTTC. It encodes CASTDRTGYGETQYF.

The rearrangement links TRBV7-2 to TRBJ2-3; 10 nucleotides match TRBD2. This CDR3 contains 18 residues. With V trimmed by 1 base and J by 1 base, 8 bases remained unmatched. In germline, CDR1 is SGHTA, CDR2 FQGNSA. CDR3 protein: CASSLVPAGTSGTDTQYF. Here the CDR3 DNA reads TGTGCCAGCAGCTTAGTCCCTGCCGGGACTAGCGGCACAGATACGCAGTATTTT.

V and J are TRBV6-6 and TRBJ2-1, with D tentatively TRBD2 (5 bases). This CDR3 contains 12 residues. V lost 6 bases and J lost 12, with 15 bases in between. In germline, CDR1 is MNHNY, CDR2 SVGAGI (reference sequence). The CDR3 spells CASSQPAEGQFF. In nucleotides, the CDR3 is TGTGCCAGCAGCCAACCAGCGGAAGGGCAGTTCTTC.

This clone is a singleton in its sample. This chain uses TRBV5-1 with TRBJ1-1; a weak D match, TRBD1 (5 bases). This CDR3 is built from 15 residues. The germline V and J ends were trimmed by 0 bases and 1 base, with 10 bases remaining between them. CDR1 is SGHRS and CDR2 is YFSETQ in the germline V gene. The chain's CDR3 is CASSLASGWNTEAFF. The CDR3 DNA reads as TGCGCCAGCAGCTTGGCCTCAGGGTGGAACACTGAAGCTTTCTTT.

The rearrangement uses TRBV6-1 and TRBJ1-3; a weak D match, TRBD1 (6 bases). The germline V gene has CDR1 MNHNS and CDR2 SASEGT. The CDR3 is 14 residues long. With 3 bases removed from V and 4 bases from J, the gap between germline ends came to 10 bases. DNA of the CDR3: TGTGCCAGCAGTGAGCAGGGGCTCGGAAACACCATATATTTT. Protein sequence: CASSEQGLGNTIYF.

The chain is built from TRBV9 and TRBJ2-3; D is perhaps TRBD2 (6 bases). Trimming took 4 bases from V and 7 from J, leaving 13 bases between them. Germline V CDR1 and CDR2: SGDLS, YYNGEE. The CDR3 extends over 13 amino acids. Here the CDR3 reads CASSIRDSHTQYF. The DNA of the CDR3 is TGTGCCAGCAGCATCCGGGACTCGCATACGCAGTATTTT.

This chain's CDR3 is CAWSVKTSGTGELFF. The CDR3 nucleotides are TGTGCCTGGAGTGTTAAGACTAGCGGGACCGGGGAGCTGTTTTTT. The rearrangement links TRBV30 to TRBJ2-2; 10 bases are a match to TRBD2. CDR1 GTSNPN and CDR2 SVGIG come from the germline V gene (reference sequence). J lost 5 bases, V lost 0 bases, and 3 bases had no gene match. This CDR3 region has 15 residues.

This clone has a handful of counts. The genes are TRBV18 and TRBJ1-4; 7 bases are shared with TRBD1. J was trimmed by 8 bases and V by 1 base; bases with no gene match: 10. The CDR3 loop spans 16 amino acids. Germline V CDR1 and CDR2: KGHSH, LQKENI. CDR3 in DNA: TGTGCCAGCTCACCACTCCGCGGACAGGCGGGGGAAAAACTGTTTTTT. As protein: CASSPLRGQAGEKLFF.

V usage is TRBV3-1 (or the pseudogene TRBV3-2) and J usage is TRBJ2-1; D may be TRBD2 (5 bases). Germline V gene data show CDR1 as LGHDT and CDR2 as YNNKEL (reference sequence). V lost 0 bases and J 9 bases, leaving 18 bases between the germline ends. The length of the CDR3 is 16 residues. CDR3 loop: CASSQEGLSSLIEQFF. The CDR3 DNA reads TGTGCCAGCAGCCAAGAAGGACTCTCATCCCTCATTGAGCAGTTCTTC.

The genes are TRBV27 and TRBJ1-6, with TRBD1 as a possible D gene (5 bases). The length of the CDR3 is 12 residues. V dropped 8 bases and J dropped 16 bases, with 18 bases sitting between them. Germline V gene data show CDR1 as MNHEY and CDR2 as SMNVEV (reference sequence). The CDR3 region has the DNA TGTGCCAGCGGAGCGTCCGGGGGTAGGCTCCACTTT. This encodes CASGASGGRLHF.

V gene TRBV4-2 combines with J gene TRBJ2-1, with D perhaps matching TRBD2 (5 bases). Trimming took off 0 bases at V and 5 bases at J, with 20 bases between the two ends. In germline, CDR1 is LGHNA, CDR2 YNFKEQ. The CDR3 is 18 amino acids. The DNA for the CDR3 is TGTGCCAGCAGCCAAGACCTTGGCGGCTTGGGAGCCCACAATGAGCAGTTCTTC. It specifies CASSQDLGGLGAHNEQFF.

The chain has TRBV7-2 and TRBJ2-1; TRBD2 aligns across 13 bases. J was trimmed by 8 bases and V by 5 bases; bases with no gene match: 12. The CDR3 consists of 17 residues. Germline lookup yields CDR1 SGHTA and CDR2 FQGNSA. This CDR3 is CASSPQWTSGRNYEQFF. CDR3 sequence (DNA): TGTGCCAGCAGCCCCCAATGGACTAGCGGGAGAAATTATGAGCAGTTCTTC.

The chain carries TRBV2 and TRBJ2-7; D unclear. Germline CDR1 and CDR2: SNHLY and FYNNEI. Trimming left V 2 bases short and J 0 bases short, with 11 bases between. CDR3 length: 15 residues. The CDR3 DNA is TGTGCCAGCAGTGAATGGGCCGGCTCCTCCTACGAGCAGTACTTC. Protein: CASSEWAGSSYEQYF.

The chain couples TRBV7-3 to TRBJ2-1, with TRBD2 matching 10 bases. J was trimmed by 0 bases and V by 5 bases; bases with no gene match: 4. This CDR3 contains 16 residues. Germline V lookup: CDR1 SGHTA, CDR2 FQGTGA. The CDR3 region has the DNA TGTGCCAGCAGCAGATTAGCGGGAGGCTCCTACAATGAGCAGTTCTTC. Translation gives CASSRLAGGSYNEQFF.

The CDR3 region is CASSLTYMMRELFF. CDR3 coding DNA: TGTGCCAGCAGTTTAACGTACATGATGCGGGAGCTGTTTTTT. V usage is TRBV27 and J usage is TRBJ2-2, with D uncertain. Germline V gene sequence: CDR1 MNHEY, CDR2 SMNVEV (reference sequence). This CDR3 comprises 14 residues. With 2 bases removed from V and 9 bases from J, the gap between germline ends came to 13 bases.